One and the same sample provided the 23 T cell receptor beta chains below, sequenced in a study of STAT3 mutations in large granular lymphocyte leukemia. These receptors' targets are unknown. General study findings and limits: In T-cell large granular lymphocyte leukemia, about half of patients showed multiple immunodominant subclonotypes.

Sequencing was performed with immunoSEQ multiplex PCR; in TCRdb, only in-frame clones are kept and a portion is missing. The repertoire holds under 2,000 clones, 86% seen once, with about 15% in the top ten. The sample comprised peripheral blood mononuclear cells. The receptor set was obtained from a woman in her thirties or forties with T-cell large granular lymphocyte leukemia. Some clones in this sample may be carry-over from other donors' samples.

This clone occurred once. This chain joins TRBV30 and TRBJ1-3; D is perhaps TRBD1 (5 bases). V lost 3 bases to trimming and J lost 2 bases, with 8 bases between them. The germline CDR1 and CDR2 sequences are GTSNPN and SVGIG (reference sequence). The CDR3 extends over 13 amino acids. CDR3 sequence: CAWSPGPGNTIYF. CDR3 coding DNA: TGTGCCTGGAGCCCAGGGCCTGGAAACACCATATATTTT.

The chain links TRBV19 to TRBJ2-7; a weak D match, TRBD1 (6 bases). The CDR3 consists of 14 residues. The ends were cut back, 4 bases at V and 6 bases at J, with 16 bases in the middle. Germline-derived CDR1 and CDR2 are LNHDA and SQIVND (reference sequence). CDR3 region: CASSNARGISEQYF. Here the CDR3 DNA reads TGTGCCAGTAGTAATGCCAGGGGAATTAGCGAGCAGTACTTC.

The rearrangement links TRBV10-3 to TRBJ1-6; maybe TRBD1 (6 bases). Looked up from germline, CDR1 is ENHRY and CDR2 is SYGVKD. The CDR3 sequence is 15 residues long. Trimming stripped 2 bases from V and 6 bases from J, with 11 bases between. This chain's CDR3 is CAISETGTLNSPLHF. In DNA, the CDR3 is TGTGCCATCAGTGAGACAGGGACCCTTAATTCACCCCTCCACTTT.

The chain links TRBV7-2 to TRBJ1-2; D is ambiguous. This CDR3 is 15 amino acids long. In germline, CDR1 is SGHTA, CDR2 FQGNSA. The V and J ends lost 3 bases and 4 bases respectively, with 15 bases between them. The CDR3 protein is CASSFEGGRAYGYTF. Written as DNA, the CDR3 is TGTGCCAGCAGCTTCGAGGGCGGCAGAGCCTATGGCTACACCTTC.

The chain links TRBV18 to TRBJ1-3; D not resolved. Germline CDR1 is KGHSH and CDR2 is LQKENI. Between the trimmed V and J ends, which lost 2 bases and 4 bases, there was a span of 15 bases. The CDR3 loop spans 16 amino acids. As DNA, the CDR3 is TGTGCCAGCTCACCAAACACCAAACCGGGCGGAAACACCATATATTTT. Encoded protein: CASSPNTKPGGNTIYF.

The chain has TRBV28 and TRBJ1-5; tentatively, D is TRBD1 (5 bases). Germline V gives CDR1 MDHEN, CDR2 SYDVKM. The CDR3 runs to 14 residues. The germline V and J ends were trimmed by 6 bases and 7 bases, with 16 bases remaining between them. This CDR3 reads CASSPFRVGQPQHF. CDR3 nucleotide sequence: TGTGCCAGCAGCCCGTTCAGGGTGGGACAGCCCCAGCATTTT. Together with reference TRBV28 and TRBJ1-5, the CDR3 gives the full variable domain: DVKVTQSSRYLVKRTGEKVFLECVQDMDHENMFWYRQDPGLGLRLIYFSYDVKMKEKGDIPEGYSVSREKKERFSLILESASTNQTSMYLCASSPFRVGQPQHFGDGTRLSIL.

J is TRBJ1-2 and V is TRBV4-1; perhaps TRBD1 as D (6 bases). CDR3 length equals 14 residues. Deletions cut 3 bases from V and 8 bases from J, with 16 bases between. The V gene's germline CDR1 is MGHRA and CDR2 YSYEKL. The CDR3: CASSQPDRPTGYTF. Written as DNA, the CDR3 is TGCGCCAGCAGCCAGCCGGACAGACCAACGGGCTACACCTTC.

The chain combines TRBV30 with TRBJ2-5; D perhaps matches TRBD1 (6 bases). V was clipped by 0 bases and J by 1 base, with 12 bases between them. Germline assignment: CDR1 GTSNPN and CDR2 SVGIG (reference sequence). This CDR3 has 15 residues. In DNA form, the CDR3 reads TGTGCCTGGAGTGTGGGTCAGGGGACCCAAGAGACCCAGTACTTC. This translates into CAWSVGQGTQETQYF.

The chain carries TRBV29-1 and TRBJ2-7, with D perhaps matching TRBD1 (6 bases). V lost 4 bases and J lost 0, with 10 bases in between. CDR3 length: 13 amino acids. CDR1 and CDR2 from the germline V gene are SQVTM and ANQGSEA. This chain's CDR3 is CSVVAQGSYEQYF. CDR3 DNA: TGCAGCGTTGTGGCACAGGGCTCCTACGAGCAGTACTTC.

This CDR3 reads CATEPGHPRQETQYF. The CDR3 nucleotides are TGTGCCACCGAACCCGGACACCCCCGCCAAGAGACCCAGTACTTC. J is TRBJ2-5 and V is TRBV5-4, with a weak D call TRBD1 (5 bases). Between the trimmed V and J ends, which lost 9 bases and 1 base, there was a span of 19 bases. The CDR3 totals 15 residues. Germline V gene data show CDR1 as SGHNT and CDR2 as YYREEE (reference sequence).

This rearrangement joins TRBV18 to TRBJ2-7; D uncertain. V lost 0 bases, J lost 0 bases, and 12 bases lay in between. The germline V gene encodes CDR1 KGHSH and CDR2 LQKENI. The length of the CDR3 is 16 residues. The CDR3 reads CASSPPSVASSYEQYF. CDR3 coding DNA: TGTGCCAGCTCACCACCGTCGGTAGCCAGCTCCTACGAGCAGTACTTC.

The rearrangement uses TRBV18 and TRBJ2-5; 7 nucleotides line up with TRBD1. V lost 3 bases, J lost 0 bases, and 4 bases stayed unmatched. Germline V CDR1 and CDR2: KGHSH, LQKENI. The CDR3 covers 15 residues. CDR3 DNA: TGTGCCAGCTCACCGCGGACAGGAAACCAAGAGACCCAGTACTTC. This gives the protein CASSPRTGNQETQYF.

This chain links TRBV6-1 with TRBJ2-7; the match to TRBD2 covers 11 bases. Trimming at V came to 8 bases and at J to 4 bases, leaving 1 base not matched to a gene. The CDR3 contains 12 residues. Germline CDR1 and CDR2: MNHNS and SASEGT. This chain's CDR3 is CASGTSGYEQYF. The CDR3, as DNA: TGTGCCAGCGGGACTAGCGGTTACGAGCAGTACTTC.

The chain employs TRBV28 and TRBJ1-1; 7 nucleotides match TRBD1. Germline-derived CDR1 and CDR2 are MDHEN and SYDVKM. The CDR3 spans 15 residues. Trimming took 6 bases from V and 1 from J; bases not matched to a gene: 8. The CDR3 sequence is CASSRPGQPNTEAFF. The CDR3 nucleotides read TGTGCCAGCAGCCGGCCGGGACAGCCGAACACTGAAGCTTTCTTT.

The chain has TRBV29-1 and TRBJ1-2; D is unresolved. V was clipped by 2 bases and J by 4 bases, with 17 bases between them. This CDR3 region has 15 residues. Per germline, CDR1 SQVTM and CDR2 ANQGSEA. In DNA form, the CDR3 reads TGCAGCGTTGAATCCCCGGGATGGTACAGCTATGGCTACACCTTC. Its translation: CSVESPGWYSYGYTF.

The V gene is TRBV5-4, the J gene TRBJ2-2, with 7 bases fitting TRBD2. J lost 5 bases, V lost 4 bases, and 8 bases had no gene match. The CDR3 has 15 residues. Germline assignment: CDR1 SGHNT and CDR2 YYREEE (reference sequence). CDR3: CASSPGGDFTGELFF. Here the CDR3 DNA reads TGTGCCAGCAGCCCGGGAGGAGACTTTACCGGGGAGCTGTTTTTT.

The CDR3 DNA follows: TGTGCCAGCAGCTTTCGGCGGGATAATCAGCCCCAGCATTTT. Amino acid sequence: CASSFRRDNQPQHF. The genes are TRBV5-5 and TRBJ1-5; D gene unclear. Per the germline V gene, CDR1 is SGHKS and CDR2 is YYEKEE (reference sequence). V was trimmed by 2 bases and J by 4 bases, leaving 10 bases between them. This CDR3 is 14 amino acids long.

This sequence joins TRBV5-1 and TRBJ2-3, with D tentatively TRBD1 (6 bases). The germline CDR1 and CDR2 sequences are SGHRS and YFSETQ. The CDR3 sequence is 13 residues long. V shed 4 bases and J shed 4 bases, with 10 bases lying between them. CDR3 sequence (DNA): TGCGCCAGCAGCGCACCAGGGGCAGATACGCAGTATTTT. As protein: CASSAPGADTQYF.

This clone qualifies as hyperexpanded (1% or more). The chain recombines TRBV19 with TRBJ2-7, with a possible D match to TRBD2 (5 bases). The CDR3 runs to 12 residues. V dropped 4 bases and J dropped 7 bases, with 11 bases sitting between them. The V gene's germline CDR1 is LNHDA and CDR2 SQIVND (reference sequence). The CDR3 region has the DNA TGTGCCAGTAGTAGGGGTGGAGGTGAGCAGTACTTC. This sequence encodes CASSRGGGEQYF.

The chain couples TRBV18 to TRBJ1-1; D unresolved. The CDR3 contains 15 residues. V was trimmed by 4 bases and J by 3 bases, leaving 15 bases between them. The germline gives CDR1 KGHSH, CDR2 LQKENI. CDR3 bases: TGTGCCAGCTCACGCCCTTTACGGAGTGACACTGAAGCTTTCTTT. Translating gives CASSRPLRSDTEAFF.

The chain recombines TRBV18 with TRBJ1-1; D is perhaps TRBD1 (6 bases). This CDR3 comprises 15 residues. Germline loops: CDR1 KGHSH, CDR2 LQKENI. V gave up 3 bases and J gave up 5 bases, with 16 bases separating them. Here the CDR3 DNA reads TGTGCCAGCTCACCTCCGGGGGGCACAAGGACTGAAGCTTTCTTT. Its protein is CASSPPGGTRTEAFF.

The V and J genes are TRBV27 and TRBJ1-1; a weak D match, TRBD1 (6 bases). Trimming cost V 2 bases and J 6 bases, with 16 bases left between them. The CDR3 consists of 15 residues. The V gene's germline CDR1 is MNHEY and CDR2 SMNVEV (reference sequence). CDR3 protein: CASSLRGGVFAEAFF. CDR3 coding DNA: TGTGCCAGCAGTTTACGGGGGGGCGTGTTCGCTGAAGCTTTCTTT.

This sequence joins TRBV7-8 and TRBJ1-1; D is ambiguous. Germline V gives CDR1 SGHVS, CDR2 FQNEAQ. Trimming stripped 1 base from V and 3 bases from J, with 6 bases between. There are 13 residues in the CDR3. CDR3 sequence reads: CASSLGFDTEAFF. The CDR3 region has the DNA TGTGCCAGCAGCTTAGGTTTTGACACTGAAGCTTTCTTT.